This entry lists 20 T cell receptor beta chains sequenced from one sample in a study of identical twins. In TCRdb, the 5' RACE reads were re-called with MiXCR into one record per CDR3 protein. The data show around 490,000 distinct CDR3 sequences, with around 20% seen just once and roughly 0.5% held by the top ten. The sample also formed part of further work on yellow fever vaccine responses in identical twins.

Sequencing was done on a sample of CD4+ T cells sorted from blood. The receptor source for this set is a woman under 30 in good health.

V and J are TRBV25-1 and TRBJ2-7; D may be TRBD2 (5 bases). Germline V gene lookup returns CDR1 MGHDK and CDR2 SYGVNS. This CDR3 spans 15 amino acids. The ends were cut back, 4 bases at V and 0 bases at J, with 13 bases in the middle. CDR3 region: CASSGSGKISYEQYF. The DNA for the CDR3 is TGTGCCAGCAGTGGCAGCGGAAAAATCTCCTACGAGCAGTACTTC.

V gene TRBV4-1 combines with J gene TRBJ1-2, with no clear D. V lost 1 base and J lost 4, with 19 bases in between. There are 17 residues in the CDR3. Germline V CDR1 and CDR2: MGHRA, YSYEKL. CDR3 nucleotide sequence: TGCGCCAGCAGCCAAGCCCCTATTTCTCGCCACTTCTATGGCTACACCTTC. It specifies CASSQAPISRHFYGYTF.

Only a few counts were recorded for this clonotype. The CDR3 is CASSTSGGGNTGELFF. CDR3 coding DNA: TGTGCCAGCAGTACCTCAGGGGGCGGGAACACCGGGGAGCTGTTTTTT. The chain uses TRBV27 and TRBJ2-2, with TRBD1 matching 8 bases. The CDR3 sequence is 16 residues long. CDR1 and CDR2 from the germline V gene are MNHEY and SMNVEV (reference sequence). J was trimmed by 1 base and V by 5 bases; bases with no gene match: 6.

This chain connects TRBV5-1 to TRBJ2-3; 10 positions match TRBD2. The CDR3 has 17 residues. Losses at the gene ends were 3 bases for V and 4 bases for J; bases not matched to a gene: 11. The germline CDR1 and CDR2 sequences are SGHRS and YFSETQ. CDR3 DNA: TGCGCCAGCAGCTCGGAACCTAGCGGGAGTGGGTCAGATACGCAGTATTTT. This translates into CASSSEPSGSGSDTQYF.

This clonotype was counted between two and nine times. This rearrangement joins TRBV15 to TRBJ2-3; 10 bases agree with TRBD2. CDR1 LNHNV and CDR2 YYDKDF come from the germline V gene (reference sequence). This CDR3 has 16 residues. Trimming took 0 bases from V and 4 from J; bases not matched to a gene: 4. CDR3 protein: CATSREGAGGPDTQYF. Here the CDR3 DNA reads TGTGCCACCAGCAGAGAGGGAGCGGGGGGGCCAGATACGCAGTATTTT.

The chain uses TRBV7-9 and TRBJ2-2, with a possible D match to TRBD1 (5 bases). The CDR3 extends over 15 amino acids. The germline gives CDR1 SEHNR, CDR2 FQNEAQ (reference sequence). Between the trimmed V and J ends, which lost 7 bases and 4 bases, there was a span of 16 bases. The CDR3 loop reads CASTPARQITGELFF. The CDR3 nucleotides read TGTGCCAGCACCCCTGCTCGACAGATCACCGGGGAGCTGTTTTTT.

This clonotype turned up a few times. The genes are TRBV11-2 and TRBJ1-4, with 8 positions matching TRBD1. The CDR3 sequence is 15 residues long. In germline, CDR1 is SGHAT, CDR2 FQNNGV. The V segment lost 5 bases and the J segment 5 bases; nucleotides outside the gene matches: 7. DNA of the CDR3: TGTGCCAGCAGCCCCACTAGGACAGGGAATGAAAAACTGTTTTTT. This sequence encodes CASSPTRTGNEKLFF.

A few counts support this clonotype. This chain connects TRBV5-4 to TRBJ2-1, with a possible D match to TRBD2 (6 bases). Germline V lookup: CDR1 SGHNT, CDR2 YYREEE (reference sequence). The CDR3 covers 16 residues. V was pared by 0 bases and J by 0 bases, with 10 bases between. The CDR3, as DNA: TGTGCCAGCAGCTTGGTGGGCGGGGACTCCTACAATGAGCAGTTCTTC. Translation gives CASSLVGGDSYNEQFF.

There are a few counts of this clonotype. The chain has TRBV5-1 and TRBJ2-1; 10 nucleotides agree with TRBD1. The V segment lost 0 bases and the J segment 2 bases; nucleotides outside the gene matches: 2. CDR3 length equals 16 residues. CDR1 and CDR2 from the germline V gene are SGHRS and YFSETQ. The CDR3 spells CASSLAGTGAYNEQFF. The CDR3 DNA follows: TGCGCCAGCAGCTTGGCCGGGACAGGGGCCTACAATGAGCAGTTCTTC. Supplemented by reference TRBV5-1 and TRBJ2-1, the full variable domain reads KAGVTQTPRYLIKTRGQQVTLSCSPISGHRSVSWYQQTPGQGLQFLFEYFSETQRNKGNFPGRFSGRQFSNSRSEMNVSTLELGDSALYLCASSLAGTGAYNEQFFGPGTRLTVL.

V and J are TRBV7-2 and TRBJ2-5; 8 positions match TRBD1. The germline V gene encodes CDR1 SGHTA and CDR2 FQGNSA. Losses at the gene ends were 5 bases for V and 2 bases for J; bases not matched to a gene: 4. This CDR3 has 14 residues. Written as DNA, the CDR3 is TGTGCCAGCAGCCGGGACAGGCTTCAAGAGACCCAGTACTTC. Protein sequence: CASSRDRLQETQYF.

This clonotype was detected only once. Compared with germline, one end of the junction differs, possibly owing to a read error. The chain joins TRBV4-2 to TRBJ2-1; no firm D call. The germline gives CDR1 LGHNA, CDR2 YNFKEQ. The CDR3 has 16 residues. DNA for the CDR3: TGTGCCATCAGCACCGACCTCTCTAGCTCCTACAATGAGCAGTTCTTC. Its protein is CAISTDLSSSYNEQFF.

This clonotype was recorded a few times. V usage is TRBV20-1 and J usage is TRBJ2-7; 10 bases map to TRBD2. Germline CDR1 is DFQATT and CDR2 is SNEGSKA (reference sequence). The CDR3 covers 15 residues. V shed 6 bases and J 2 bases; nucleotides not matched to a gene: 10. DNA of the CDR3: TGCAGTGCCCTTGGCCTAGCGGGAGATCCCTACGAGCAGTACTTC. Protein product: CSALGLAGDPYEQYF.

The chain combines TRBV5-6 with TRBJ2-6; 8 nucleotides agree with TRBD1. V gave up 6 bases and J gave up 2 bases; unmatched junction bases: 7. Germline V CDR1 and CDR2: SGHDT, YYEEEE. This CDR3 is built from 16 residues. Written as DNA, the CDR3 is TGTGCCAGCAACACAGGGGGTCCTGCTGGGGCCAACGTCCTGACTTTC. Its translation is CASNTGGPAGANVLTF.

The chain carries TRBV5-1 and TRBJ2-3; 9 positions agree with TRBD2. V dropped 3 bases and J dropped 4; count of bases not matched to a gene: 12. Germline CDR1 reads SGHRS; CDR2 reads YFSETQ. The CDR3 is 17 residues long. The CDR3 nucleotides are TGCGCCAGCAGCTCCGAACTCCTAGCGGGAATGTCAGATACGCAGTATTTT. It is translated as CASSSELLAGMSDTQYF.

This chain links TRBV6-1 with TRBJ2-7; 7 nucleotides align to TRBD1. Unmatched junction bases numbered 4, after V lost 3 bases and J lost 2 bases. The CDR3 runs 14 residues. Germline CDR1 reads MNHNS; CDR2 reads SASEGT. CDR3 residues: CASSETGSTYEQYF. In DNA, the CDR3 is TGTGCCAGCAGTGAGACAGGGAGTACCTACGAGCAGTACTTC.

The chain combines TRBV10-3 with TRBJ2-7, with 9 bases matching TRBD1. This CDR3 has 14 residues. Unmatched junction bases numbered 5, after V lost 5 bases and J lost 3 bases. Germline values: CDR1 ENHRY, CDR2 SYGVKD. The CDR3, as DNA: TGTGCCATCAGTAAGACAGGGGGACTCTACGAGCAGTACGTC. It specifies CAISKTGGLYEQYV.

V and J are TRBV24-1 and TRBJ1-2; 7 bases line up with TRBD1. Germline V gives CDR1 KGHDR, CDR2 SFDVKD. The CDR3 consists of 14 residues. Trimming removed 3 bases from V and 8 bases from J; junction bases left unmatched: 8. The CDR3 DNA reads as TGTGCCACCAGTGATCCCCTGCAGGGACAGGGCTACACCTTC. Amino acid sequence: CATSDPLQGQGYTF.

The gene calls are TRBV6-2 or TRBV6-3 and TRBJ2-7; D is perhaps TRBD1 (6 bases). Trimming took off 2 bases at V and 4 bases at J, with 12 bases between the two ends. The CDR3 covers 14 residues. Per germline, CDR1 MNHEY and CDR2 SVGEGT. The CDR3 DNA reads TGTGCCAGCAGTTACCCAGGACAGACTTACGAGCAGTACGTC. This sequence encodes CASSYPGQTYEQYV.

This clonotype has only a few counts. The rearrangement links TRBV29-1 to TRBJ2-5, with D maybe TRBD2 (5 bases). CDR1 and CDR2 from the germline V gene are SQVTM and ANQGSEA. This CDR3 contains 13 residues. Trimming stripped 7 bases from V and 4 bases from J, with 16 bases between. The DNA of the CDR3 is TGCAGCGGGATCCTAGCTATTGGAGAGACCCAGTACTTC. The encoded protein is CSGILAIGETQYF.

The chain links TRBV5-1 to TRBJ2-7, with no clear D. The CDR3 is 14 residues long. Germline loops: CDR1 SGHRS, CDR2 YFSETQ. Trimming stripped 3 bases from V and 5 bases from J, with 15 bases between. The CDR3 reads CASSSGQATDEQYV. CDR3 nucleotide sequence: TGCGCCAGCAGCTCCGGCCAAGCAACCGACGAGCAGTACGTC.